This T cell receptor (beta chain) was sequenced for a study of blood T cell repertoires in COVID-19 (dated by TCRdb to the early 2020s). In the study overall: Samples covering the acute and convalescent phases of COVID-19 were provided by collaborators in the United States, Italy and Spain. The prospective study material was composed of cDNA or gDNA derived from T cells, B-cell-depleted T cells, or PBMCs. Subjects who had been exposed to COVID-19, were actively infected with it, or had recovered from it provided the deeply sampled blood TCRbeta repertoires that made up the dataset. The repertoires were made available in a free public database intended to serve as a resource for research on the immune response to SARS-CoV-2. Samples were obtained from the ongoing ImmuneRACE study (first 160 participants) and from some 1,300 subjects provided by 6 global collaborators. Nearly every sample came with metadata listing a de-identified subject ID, COVID-19 status, age in years and sex. Where available, HLA class I and class II types were obtained from metadata supplied by the sample provider rather than from assay-based typing.

TCRbeta CDR3 regions were amplified from genomic DNA using the immunoSEQ Assay, a bias-controlled multiplex PCR. Concerning the study's data processing: Within the assay, amplification of reference gene primers was used to estimate how many nucleated cells each sample contained. To quantify the absolute abundance of each unique TCRbeta CDR3 rearrangement, sequence reads were collapsed and filtered. For each sample, productive Simpson clonality was calculated as the square root of Simpson's diversity index across productive rearrangements. The source is immuneACCESS, and TCRdb retained only in-frame sequences with V and J called. Part of the clones is not carried over; for the studies checked, unresolved V genes explain less than half of this, and the remainder is unexplained. That table gives V, J and clone size, and the DNA gave D and trimming. This sample comprises about 240,000 clones, 86% of them detected only once. The ten largest clones represent around 9.6% of the sample.

On this clone itself: Its antigen is unknown. No base quality information exists; no much larger clone differs at one position.

What the work shows at the level of the full study, not this receptor alone: The quantity of clinical and demographic metadata differed by source and by participant and was supplied without curation.

One collaborating source in Seattle enrolled patients while the patients were actively infected and followed the patients over time throughout the course of disease. Collaborating institutions collected whole blood in K2EDTA tubes following their own protocols. For TCRbeta analysis, collaborators shipped samples as frozen whole blood, isolated PBMCs, or DNA extracted from either of those sample types. Sequencing input: peripheral blood. The sequence was collected from a woman aged 45-65 years with COVID-19, enrolled during active disease.

The CDR3 protein: CASSQTTSQFTDTQYF. The DNA is as follows: TGTGCCAGCAGCCAAACGACTAGCCAATTCACAGATACGCAGTATTTT. The receptor chain draws on TRBV3-1 (or the pseudogene TRBV3-2) and TRBJ2-3, and 7 bases in between align with TRBD2. The germline V gene (reference sequence) gives CDR1 as LGHDT and CDR2 as YNNKEL. Inclusive of the bounding cysteine and phenylalanine, the CDR3 is 16 residues long. The DNA shown is the 48-base CDR3, in frame from base 1. At the junction V is shortened by 2 bases and J by 2 bases; bases outside the gene matches: 7.